Listed below are T cell receptor beta chains from one sample, sequenced in a study of T cell changes during pregnancy in multiple sclerosis. The repertoire was sequenced with immunoSEQ multiplex PCR; TCRdb's copy has only in-frame clones and lacks some. This table holds around 56,000 clones, over 75% found once. This material consisted of peripheral blood, taken in the first trimester of pregnancy. The receptors were sampled from a female donor in good health, enrolled as a control in a pregnancy study. Each CDR3 is given with its conserved first and last residue. A D gene is named only where the DNA matches it firmly. Some rows mark clone size as missing; the rest say once, few, many or name a class of expanded clone.

TRBJ1-5 | - | TRBD1 | TRBV6-1 | CASGAEGAPVQPQHF | TGTGCCAGCGGAGCTGAGGGGGCGCCTGTTCAGCCCCAGCATTTT
TRBJ2-1 | - | TRBD2 | TRBV4-1 | CASSLGASGGEAGEQFF | TGCGCCAGCAGCCTCGGGGCTAGCGGGGGAGAAGCAGGGGAGCAGTTCTTC
TRBJ1-5 | - | - | TRBV2 | CASSEAEGPPQHF | TGTGCCAGCAGTGAAGCGGAGGGGCCGCCCCAGCATTTT
TRBJ1-1 | - | - | TRBV10-3 | CAISAVNTEAFF | TGTGCCATCAGTGCAGTGAACACTGAAGCTTTCTTT
TRBJ2-2 | - | - | TRBV5-4 | CASSPEGGFGNTGELFF | TGTGCCAGCAGCCCCGAAGGAGGGTTTGGCAACACCGGGGAGCTGTTTTTT
TRBJ1-1 | - | - | TRBV19 | CASGQFMNTEAFF | TGTGCCAGCGGACAGTTCATGAACACTGAAGCTTTCTTT
TRBJ2-7 | - | - | TRBV9 | CASSVAAGALHYEQYF | TGTGCCAGCAGCGTAGCGGCAGGGGCTCTGCACTACGAGCAGTACTTC
TRBJ2-1 | - | - | TRBV19 | CASRGDFSYNEQFF | TGTGCCAGTAGGGGGGACTTCTCCTACAATGAGCAGTTCTTC
TRBJ2-6 | - | TRBD2 | TRBV28 | CASTSGDTGANVLTF | TGTGCCAGCACTAGCGGGGATACTGGGGCCAACGTCCTGACTTTC
TRBJ2-7 | - | - | TRBV10-2 | CASSESNNYEQYF | TGCGCCAGCAGTGAGTCGAACAACTACGAGCAGTACTTC
TRBJ1-2 | once | TRBD1 | TRBV10-3 | CAISELDRIDGYTF | TGTGCCATCAGTGAGTTGGACAGGATCGATGGCTACACCTTC
TRBJ2-1 | - | TRBD2 | TRBV10-1 | CASSEGLDGNEQFF | TGCGCCAGCAGTGAGGGACTAGATGGCAATGAGCAGTTCTTC
TRBJ1-1 | - | - | TRBV18 | CASSLPGGQVNTEAFF | TGTGCCAGCTCACTCCCCGGCGGCCAAGTAAACACTGAAGCTTTCTTT
TRBJ2-1 | - | TRBD2 | TRBV19 | CASRASGGVGAYNEQFF | TGTGCCAGTAGGGCTAGCGGGGGGGTCGGGGCGTACAATGAGCAGTTCTTC
TRBJ2-3 | - | TRBD1 | TRBV6-1 | CASNDRVPFTDTQYF | TGTGCCAGCAATGACAGGGTTCCATTCACAGATACGCAGTATTTT
TRBJ1-4 | - | - | TRBV30 | CAWSIQGYEKLFF | TGTGCCTGGAGCATACAGGGCTACGAAAAACTGTTTTTT
TRBJ1-4 | - | - | TRBV6-1 | CASRGSCPGYEKLFF | TGTGCCAGCAGGGGGTCTTGCCCAGGGTATGAAAAACTGTTTTTT
TRBJ1-1 | - | - | TRBV19 | CASSIQVLNTEAFF | TGTGCCAGTAGTATACAGGTCCTGAACACTGAAGCTTTCTTT
TRBJ2-3 | - | - | TRBV6-4 | CASSDSTEGGADTQYF | TGTGCCAGCAGTGACTCGACCGAAGGGGGGGCAGATACGCAGTATTTT
TRBJ2-5 | once | TRBD2 | TRBV2 | CASSDIASGEETQYF | TGTGCCAGCAGTGATATAGCTAGCGGGGAAGAGACCCAGTACTTC
TRBJ2-2 | - | TRBD2 | TRBV6-5 | CASISSGNTGELFF | TGTGCCAGCATATCTAGCGGGAACACCGGGGAGCTGTTTTTT
TRBJ1-2 | once | - | TRBV6-5 | CASSYPGGGLRGYTF | TGTGCCAGCAGTTACCCCGGCGGGGGGCTGCGTGGCTACACCTTC
TRBJ2-7 | once | TRBD2 | TRBV7-8 | CASSLTGGGSYEQYF | TGTGCCAGCAGCTTGACCGGGGGGGGGAGCTACGAGCAGTACTTC
TRBJ1-2 | - | TRBD1 | TRBV13 | CASSLQGAPNYGYTF | TGTGCCAGCAGCTTACAGGGGGCGCCTAACTATGGCTACACCTTC
TRBJ2-7 | - | - | TRBV4-1 | CASSQPSDGSEQYF | TGCGCCAGCAGCCAACCAAGCGACGGATCCGAGCAGTACTTC
TRBJ1-4 | - | - | TRBV6-6 | CASSYSPGLNEKLFF | TGTGCCAGCAGTTACTCTCCAGGCCTGAATGAAAAACTGTTTTTT
TRBJ2-6 | - | - | TRBV13 | CASSDRIRTTSGANVLTF | TGTGCCAGCAGCGACCGTATCCGGACAACCTCTGGGGCCAACGTCCTGACTTTC
TRBJ2-7 | - | - | TRBV9 | CASSEGGETYEQYF | TGTGCCAGCAGCGAAGGGGGGGAGACCTACGAGCAGTACTTC
TRBJ2-7 | once | TRBD2 | TRBV28 | CASTPGGVLFEMQYF | TGTGCCAGCACTCCCGGGGGGGTCCTATTCGAAATGCAGTACTTC
TRBJ1-5 | - | - | TRBV29-1 | CSVSQGREPQHF | TGCAGCGTTTCACAGGGTAGGGAGCCCCAGCATTTT
TRBJ1-3 | - | - | TRBV9 | CASSVGTDGNTIYF | TGTGCCAGCAGCGTAGGGACAGACGGAAACACCATATATTTT
TRBJ2-7 | - | TRBD2 | TRBV29-1 | CSVVGGRAYEQYF | TGCAGCGTTGTGGGCGGGAGGGCCTACGAGCAGTACTTC
TRBJ1-1 | - | - | TRBV7-2 | CASSTKRGGTEAFF | TGTGCCAGCAGCACCAAACGGGGGGGCACTGAAGCTTTCTTT
TRBJ1-1 | - | - | TRBV6-1 | CASSVTGYTEAFF | TGTGCCAGCAGTGTAACAGGGTACACTGAAGCTTTCTTT
TRBJ1-5 | few | - | TRBV7-9 | CASSFNSPNQPQHF | TGTGCCAGCAGCTTTAACAGCCCGAATCAGCCCCAGCATTTT
TRBJ1-2 | - | - | TRBV30 | CAWRARSSYSQNYGYTF | TGTGCCTGGAGGGCCCGGAGTTCCTACTCCCAAAACTATGGCTACACCTTC
TRBJ2-7 | - | - | TRBV4-1 | CASSRETGSYEQYF | TGCGCCAGCAGTCGCGAGACAGGCTCCTACGAGCAGTACTTC
TRBJ1-1 | - | TRBD1 | TRBV18 | CASSPIQGASEAFF | TGTGCCAGCTCACCAATACAGGGGGCGTCTGAAGCTTTCTTT
TRBJ1-2 | - | - | TRBV4-1 | CASSHRQAVQGYGYTF | TGCGCCAGCAGCCACCGACAGGCAGTACAAGGCTATGGCTACACCTTC
TRBJ2-1 | - | TRBD1 | TRBV19 | CATHPVGRGRSINEQFF | TGTGCCACCCATCCTGTGGGCAGGGGGCGGTCTATCAATGAGCAGTTCTTC
TRBJ1-2 | - | - | TRBV5-4 | CASSNAGGGGGYTF | TGTGCCAGCAGCAACGCCGGGGGGGGAGGTGGCTACACCTTC
TRBJ2-3 | few | - | TRBV11-2 | CASSFLEDTQYF | TGTGCCAGCAGCTTCCTAGAGGATACGCAGTATTTT
TRBJ2-7 | - | TRBD1 | TRBV19 | CASGQGNNEQYF | TGTGCCAGTGGACAGGGGAATAACGAGCAGTACTTC
TRBJ2-7 | - | - | TRBV18 | CASSPAGLGSEQHF | TGTGCCAGCTCACCAGCGGGACTCGGGAGCGAGCAGCACTTC
TRBJ2-3 | - | - | TRBV6-1 | CASSEGPPSTDTQYF | TGTGCCAGCAGTGAGGGGCCCCCTAGCACAGATACGCAGTATTTT
TRBJ2-1 | - | TRBD2 | TRBV6-6 | CASSRLTGGYNEQFF | TGTGCCAGCAGTCGATTAACGGGAGGGTACAATGAGCAGTTCTTC
TRBJ2-3 | - | - | TRBV28 | CASSLTRLVREDTQYF | TGTGCCAGCAGTCTGACTCGACTCGTTCGGGAAGATACGCAGTATTTT
TRBJ1-2 | - | - | TRBV7-2 | CASSLRAGIGYTF | TGTGCCAGCAGCTTACGAGCAGGGATCGGCTACACCTTC
TRBJ1-1 | - | TRBD1 | TRBV19 | CASSVGQGDTEAFF | TGTGCCAGTAGTGTCGGACAGGGGGACACTGAAGCTTTCTTT